This T cell receptor beta chain stems from a study of CD8+CD57+ T cells in acquired aplastic anemia (dated 2018 in TCRdb). A note on the overall study: Extracted DNA from sorted CD4+ and CD8+ cells averaged around 2.9 ug, ranging from about 0.17 to 30 ug. CD8+CD57+ expansion was defined as a frequency above the mean frequency observed in healthy subjects. Study-wide findings and limitations: Twenty-nine CD8+ CDR3 sequences were shared between patients and controls but appeared highly expressed in patients and within their immunodominant clones. CD8+ Simpson's diversity did not differ significantly between patients and healthy controls (P=0.060).

Patients chosen for sequencing had shown expansion of CD8+CD57+ cells by flow cytometry. Every patient had severe acquired aplastic anemia, diagnosed using the International Study of Aplastic Anemia and Agranulocytosis and Camitta criteria. At the time blood was sampled, none of the patients had received any therapy. In the study, sorted CD4+ and CD8+ blood T cells from patients with severe aplastic anemia and from healthy subjects underwent deep sequencing of TCR repertoires. Patients were enrolled under clinicaltrials.gov protocols 00001620, 01623167, 00001397, 00071045, 00081523 and 00961064 in the USA. Ficoll-Paque density gradient centrifugation was used to isolate peripheral blood mononuclear cells. Before DNA was extracted, CD4+ and CD8+ T cells were sorted using either FACS or magnetic beads. Genomic DNA was used as template for profiling of TCR beta VDJ combinations and CDR3 sequences. An Illumina HiSeq 2000 was the platform used for TCR repertoire sequencing. The study's own analysis went as follows. TRBV/TRBJ rearrangement plots, CDR3 size and DJ length profiles, and Simpson's diversity index were used to assess repertoires. The most abundant DNA sequence in the deep sequencing data was defined as the immunodominant clone. CDR3 amino acid sequences were checked for sharing across subjects and were also compared against the VDJdb database and published repertoires. Using fastp trimming at Q25 and MiXCR clonotype assembly, TCRdb reanalyzed the public sequencing data and kept in-frame beta chains. Every entry covers one CDR3 protein and lists the most common genes and DNA from its rows. These V and J calls derive from TCRdb rather than the authors' analysis. The sample contains approximately 260,000 distinct CDR3 sequences, 82% of them found a single time. Less than 50% of the sample lies in the top ten.

Taken from cysteine to phenylalanine, the CDR3 has 14 residues. Only the CDR3 portion is preserved as DNA: 42 bases, with reading frame beginning at the first base. The CDR1 and CDR2 encoded by the germline V gene are SGDLS and YYNGEE. The germline V and J ends show losses of 0 bases and 6 bases respectively, and no gene match explains 2 bases of the junction. This clonotype appeared many times. Its cognate antigen has yet to be identified. Base-call qualities are not available, and no considerably larger clone is one nucleotide away. The chain uses TRBV9 and TRBJ2-1; a stretch of 8 junction bases matches TRBD2. The source material was sorted CD4+, CD8+, or CD8+CD57+ T cells (not recorded which) from PBMCs. The receptor comes from a human donor with aplastic anemia. The CDR3 protein: CASSVDGRANEQFF. The bases read TGTGCCAGCAGCGTAGACGGGAGGGCCAATGAGCAGTTCTTC.